This TCR beta chain comes out of a study of response to subunit inactivated influenza vaccine. Study-level results: That few new T cells are recruited by each seasonal influenza vaccination was the authors' suggestion.

There are a few counts of this clonotype. What it binds is unknown. V lost 2 bases and J 4 bases, leaving 12 bases between the germline ends. The CDR3 has 15 amino acids. Germline values: CDR1 LNHNV, CDR2 YYDKDF (reference sequence). MiXCR, run by TCRdb on the RT-PCR reads, gives a single entry per CDR3 protein. The sample lists fewer than 800,000 distinct CDR3 sequences; around a sixth were seen once. Sequencing was performed on PBMCs from blood, taken about 13 days after vaccination. This rearrangement joins TRBV15 to TRBJ2-1; the D gene is possibly TRBD2 (7 bases). This TCR derives from a man between 45 and 60 years old who received an inactivated influenza vaccine. This CDR3 is CATSRSEGGYNEQFF. The CDR3 bases are TGTGCCACCAGCAGATCGGAGGGGGGGTACAATGAGCAGTTCTTC.